The T cell receptor (beta chain) described here comes from a study of blood T cell repertoires in COVID-19. V was trimmed by 1 base and J by 12 bases, leaving 13 bases between them. Germline-derived CDR1 and CDR2 are MGHDK and SYGVNS. The CDR3 has 14 amino acids. This clone has just a few counts. The participants were between roughly 18 and 89 years old and came from roughly 24 US areas. Participant-given clinical history determined each cohort assignment. TCRdb's copy holds only in-frame clones and misses some; the assay was immunoSEQ multiplex PCR. The sample has over 200,000 clones, 86% seen once. Sequenced material: PBMCs or T cells enriched from blood (not recorded which). The chain combines TRBV25-1 with TRBJ1-6; D gene ambiguous. The receptor was isolated from a woman in her 30s who had been exposed to COVID-19. CDR3 nucleotides: TGTGCCAGCAGTGAATTAATAGCGATGGGACCCCTCCACTTT. Amino acids: CASSELIAMGPLHF.